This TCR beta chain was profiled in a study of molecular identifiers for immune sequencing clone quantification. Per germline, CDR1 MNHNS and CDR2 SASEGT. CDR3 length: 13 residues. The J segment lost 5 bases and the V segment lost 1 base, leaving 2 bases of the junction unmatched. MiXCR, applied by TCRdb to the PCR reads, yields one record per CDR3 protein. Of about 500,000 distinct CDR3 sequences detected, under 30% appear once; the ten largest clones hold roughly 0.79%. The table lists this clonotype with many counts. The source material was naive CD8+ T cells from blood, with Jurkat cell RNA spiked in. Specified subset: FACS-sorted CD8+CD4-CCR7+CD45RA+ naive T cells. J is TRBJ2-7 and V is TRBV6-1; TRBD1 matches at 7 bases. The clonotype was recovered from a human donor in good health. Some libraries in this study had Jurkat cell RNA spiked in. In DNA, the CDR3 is TGTGCCAGCAGTGAAGGACAGGGACACGAGCAGTACTTC. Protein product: CASSEGQGHEQYF.